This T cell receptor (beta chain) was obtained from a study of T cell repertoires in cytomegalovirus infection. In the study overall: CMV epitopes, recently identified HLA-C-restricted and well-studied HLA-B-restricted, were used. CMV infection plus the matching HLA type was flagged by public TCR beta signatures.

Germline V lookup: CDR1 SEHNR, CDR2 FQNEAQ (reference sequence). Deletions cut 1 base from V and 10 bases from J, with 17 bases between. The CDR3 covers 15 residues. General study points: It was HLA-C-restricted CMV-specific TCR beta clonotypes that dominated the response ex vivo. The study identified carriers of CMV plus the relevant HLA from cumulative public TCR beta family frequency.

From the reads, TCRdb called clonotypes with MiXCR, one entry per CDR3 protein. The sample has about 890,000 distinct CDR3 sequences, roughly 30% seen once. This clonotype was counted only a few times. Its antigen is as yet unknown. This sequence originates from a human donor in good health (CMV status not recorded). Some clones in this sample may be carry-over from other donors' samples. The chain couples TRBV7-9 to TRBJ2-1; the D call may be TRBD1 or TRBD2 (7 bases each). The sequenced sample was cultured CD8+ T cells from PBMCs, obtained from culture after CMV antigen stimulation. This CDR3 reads CASSLEGAGAYEQFF. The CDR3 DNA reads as TGTGCCAGCAGCTTAGAGGGGGCGGGGGCCTACGAGCAGTTCTTC.